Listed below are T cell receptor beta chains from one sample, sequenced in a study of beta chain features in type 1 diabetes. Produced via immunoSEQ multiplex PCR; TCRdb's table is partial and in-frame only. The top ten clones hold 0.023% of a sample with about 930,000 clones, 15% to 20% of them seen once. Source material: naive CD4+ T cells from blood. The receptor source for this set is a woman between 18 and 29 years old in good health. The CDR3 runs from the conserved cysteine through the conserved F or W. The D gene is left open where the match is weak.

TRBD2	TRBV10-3	CAISPSGGSSYNEQFF
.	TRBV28	CASSLILGGDNEQFF
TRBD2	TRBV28	CASSGSTDTQYF
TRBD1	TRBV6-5	CASSLGTGKDTQYF
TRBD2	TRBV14	CASSPNGLASWYEQYF
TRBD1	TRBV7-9	CASSSPVDRVANVLTF
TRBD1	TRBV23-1	CASSHTDRDNTDTQYF
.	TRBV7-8	CASSEDRTSIYGYTF
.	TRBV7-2	CASSLGSGAQYF
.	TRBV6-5	CASRNRDIMTQYF
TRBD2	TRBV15	CATSRGATSGRTDTQYF
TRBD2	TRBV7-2	CASSLAGGRPTDTQYF
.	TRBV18	CASSPSGTGDYGYTF
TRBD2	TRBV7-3	CASRETSGAIDEQYF
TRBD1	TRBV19	CATFPGTGYTGELFF
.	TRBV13	CASSLYGENTEAFF
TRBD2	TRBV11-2	CASSSGTRAYEQYF
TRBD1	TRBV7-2	CASSLNDRGGGSGGYTF
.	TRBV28	CASQGRDQPQHF
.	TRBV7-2	CASSQDNNYGYTF
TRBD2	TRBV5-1	CASSLGALAGGNTGELFF
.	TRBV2	CASSVVVGRRETQYF
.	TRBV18	CASSPPGLISGNTIYF
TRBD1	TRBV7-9	CASSTKGTGFNEQYF
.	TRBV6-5	CASSYREYEQYF
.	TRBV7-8	CASSISGRTEAFF
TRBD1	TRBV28	CASSRGTAGNTIYF
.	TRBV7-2	CASSPLRPGVPTDTQYF
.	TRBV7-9	CASSFLAANTGELFF
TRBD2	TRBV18	CASSSAGAPRAGELFF
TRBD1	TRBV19	CASSTGQGSDTQYF